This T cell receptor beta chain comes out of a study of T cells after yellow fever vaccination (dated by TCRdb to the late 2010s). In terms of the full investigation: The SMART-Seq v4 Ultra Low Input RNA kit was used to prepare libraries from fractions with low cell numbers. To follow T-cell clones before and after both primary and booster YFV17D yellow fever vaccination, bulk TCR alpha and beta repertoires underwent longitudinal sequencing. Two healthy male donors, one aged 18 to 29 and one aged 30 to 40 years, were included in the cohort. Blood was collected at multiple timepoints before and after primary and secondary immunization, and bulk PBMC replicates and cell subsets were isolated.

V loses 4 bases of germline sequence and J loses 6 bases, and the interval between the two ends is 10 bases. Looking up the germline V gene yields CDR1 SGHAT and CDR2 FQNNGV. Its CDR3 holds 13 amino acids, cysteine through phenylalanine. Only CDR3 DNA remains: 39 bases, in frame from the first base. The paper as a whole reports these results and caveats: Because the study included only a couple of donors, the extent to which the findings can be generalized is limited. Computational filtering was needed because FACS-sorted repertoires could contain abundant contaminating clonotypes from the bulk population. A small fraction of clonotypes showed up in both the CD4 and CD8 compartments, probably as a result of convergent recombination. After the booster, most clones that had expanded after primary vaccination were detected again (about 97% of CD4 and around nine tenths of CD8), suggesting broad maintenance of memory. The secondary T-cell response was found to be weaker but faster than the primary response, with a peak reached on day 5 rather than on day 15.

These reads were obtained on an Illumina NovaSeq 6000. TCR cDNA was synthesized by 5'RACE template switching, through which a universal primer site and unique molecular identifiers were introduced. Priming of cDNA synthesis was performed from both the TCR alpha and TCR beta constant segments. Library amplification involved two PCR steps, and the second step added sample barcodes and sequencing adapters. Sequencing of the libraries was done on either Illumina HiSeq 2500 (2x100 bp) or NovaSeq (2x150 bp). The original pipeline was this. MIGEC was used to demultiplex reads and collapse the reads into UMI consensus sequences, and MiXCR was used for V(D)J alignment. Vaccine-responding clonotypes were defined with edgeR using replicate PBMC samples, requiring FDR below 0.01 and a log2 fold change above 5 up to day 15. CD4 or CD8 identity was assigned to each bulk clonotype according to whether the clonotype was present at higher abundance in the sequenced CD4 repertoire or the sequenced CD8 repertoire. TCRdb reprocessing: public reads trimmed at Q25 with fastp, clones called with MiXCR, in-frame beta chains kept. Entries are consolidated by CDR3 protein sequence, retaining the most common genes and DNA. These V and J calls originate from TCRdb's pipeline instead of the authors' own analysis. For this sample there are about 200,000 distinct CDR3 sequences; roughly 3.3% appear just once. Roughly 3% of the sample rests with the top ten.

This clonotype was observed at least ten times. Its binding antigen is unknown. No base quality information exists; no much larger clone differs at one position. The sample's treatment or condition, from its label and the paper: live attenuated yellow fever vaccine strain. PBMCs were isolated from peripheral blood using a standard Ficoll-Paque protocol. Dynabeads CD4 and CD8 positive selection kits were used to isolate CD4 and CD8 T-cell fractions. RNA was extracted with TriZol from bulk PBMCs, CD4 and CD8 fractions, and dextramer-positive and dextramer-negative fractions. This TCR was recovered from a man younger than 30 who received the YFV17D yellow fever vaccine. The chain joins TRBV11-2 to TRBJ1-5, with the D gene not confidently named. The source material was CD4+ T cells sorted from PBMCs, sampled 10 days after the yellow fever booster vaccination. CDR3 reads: CASSSDGFQPQHF. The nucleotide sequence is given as TGTGCCAGCAGCTCCGACGGGTTTCAGCCCCAGCATTTT.